This TCR beta chain was identified during a study of blood T cell repertoires in COVID-19. The method was immunoSEQ multiplex PCR; TCRdb's version includes in-frame clones alone and lacks a portion of them. The sample shows about 190,000 clones, roughly 85% of them seen only once. The CDR3 loop spans 17 amino acids. This clone was observed once. This sequence originates from a woman aged 25 to 39 with acute or convalescent COVID-19. The V call is TRBV12-2, the J call TRBJ2-1; the table's D call TRBD1 went unverified against the DNA. TRBV12-2 is listed as a pseudogene. Sequenced sample: peripheral blood. The CDR3 is CASRLTTGDGDYNEQFF. The CDR3 nucleotides read TGTGCAAGTCGCCTCACGACAGGGGATGGCGACTATAATGAGCAGTTCTTC.